This TCR beta chain was recovered during a study of cytomegalovirus exposure and HLA in healthy donors. The CDR3 has 17 residues. Per the germline V gene, CDR1 is KGHSH and CDR2 is LQKENI. Trimming took 2 bases from V and 0 from J, leaving 14 bases between them. Study results and caveats: Association of a missense DCLRE1C variant with TCR beta V- and J-gene trimming was reported in a later analysis.

The donors gave bone marrow, and they were healthy. PCR amplification relied on 60 Vbeta primers (plus 13 Jbeta primers). Profiled with immunoSEQ multiplex PCR; TCRdb holds only in-frame clones, not every one. The table lists about 52,000 clones. A word on this clone: The antigen remains unidentified.

The J gene is TRBJ1-5, the V gene TRBV18; possibly TRBD1 for D (6 bases). The clonotype comes from a woman aged 55-70 years in good health and CMV-seropositive. Material for sequencing was PBMCs. DNA of the CDR3: TGTGCCAGCTCACCAAGATTAAGACAGGATAGCAATCAGCCCCAGCATTTT. Translation: CASSPRLRQDSNQPQHF.